This is a list of T cell receptor beta chains from one sample in a study of shared clonotypes between healthy human individuals. The protocol was immunoSEQ multiplex PCR, while the TCRdb copy is restricted to in-frame clones and leaves out a portion. The data show nearly 1 million clones, approximately 76% seen once. The sample comprised memory CD4+ T cells sorted from blood. These receptors were obtained from a man younger than 35 in good health. CDR3s leave out the opening cysteine and the closing phenylalanine or tryptophan. A D gene is named only where the DNA matches it firmly.

TRBV28 NA ASSLGGRTNTEAF
TRBV10-2 NA ASSENSFYEQY
TRBV5-1 NA ASSLSASTDTQY
TRBV2 NA ASTGGAKNIQY
TRBV27 NA ASSSSLFSSYNEQF
TRBV5-1 NA ASSSISQGRDGELF
TRBV2 NA ASRLSGETQY
TRBV11-2 TRBD1 ASSPRQGRGETQY
TRBV5-8 NA ASSNGRSSSYEQY
TRBV15 TRBD1 ATSPGQGWAGNTIY
TRBV5-4 NA ASRNPSTDTQY
TRBV5-6 TRBD1 ASSLAQGAGYT
TRBV7-2 TRBD1 ASSFRQGVVETQY
TRBV12-5 NA ASGLGHQQETQY
TRBV7-2 TRBD2 ASSRRASGEYNEQF
TRBV5-1 NA ASSLDVGQQETQY